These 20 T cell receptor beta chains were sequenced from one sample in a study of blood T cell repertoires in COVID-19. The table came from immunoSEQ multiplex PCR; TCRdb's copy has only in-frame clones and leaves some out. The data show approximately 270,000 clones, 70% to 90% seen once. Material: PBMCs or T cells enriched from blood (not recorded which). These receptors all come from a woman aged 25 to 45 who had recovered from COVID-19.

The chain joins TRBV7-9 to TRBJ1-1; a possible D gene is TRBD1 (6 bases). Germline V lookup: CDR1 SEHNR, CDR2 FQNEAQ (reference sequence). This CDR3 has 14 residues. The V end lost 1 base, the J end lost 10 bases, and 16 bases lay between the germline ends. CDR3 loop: CASSLGDGRGRAFF. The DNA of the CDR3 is TGTGCCAGCAGCTTAGGGGACGGCAGGGGTCGAGCTTTCTTT.

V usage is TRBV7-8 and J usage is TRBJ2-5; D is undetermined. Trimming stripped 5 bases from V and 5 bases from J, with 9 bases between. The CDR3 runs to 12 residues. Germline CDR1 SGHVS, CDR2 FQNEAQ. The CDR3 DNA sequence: TGTGCCAGCAGCCAAACGAGGGAGACCCAGTACTTC. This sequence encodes CASSQTRETQYF.

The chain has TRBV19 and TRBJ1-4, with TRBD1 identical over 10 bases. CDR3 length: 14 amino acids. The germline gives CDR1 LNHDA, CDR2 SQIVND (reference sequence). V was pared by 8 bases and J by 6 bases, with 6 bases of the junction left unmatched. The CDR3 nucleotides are TGTGCCAGTCGACCCGACAGGGGGCATGAAAAACTGTTTTTT. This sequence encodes CASRPDRGHEKLFF.

CDR3 amino acids: CATSREMRTSRTGELFF. The CDR3 bases are TGTGCCACCAGCAGAGAGATGAGGACTAGCCGGACCGGGGAGCTGTTTTTT. The chain uses TRBV15 and TRBJ2-2, with 8 positions matching TRBD2. The V and J ends lost 0 bases and 5 bases, in that order; junction bases with no gene match: 8. Germline CDR1 and CDR2: LNHNV and YYDKDF (reference sequence). CDR3 length: 17 residues.

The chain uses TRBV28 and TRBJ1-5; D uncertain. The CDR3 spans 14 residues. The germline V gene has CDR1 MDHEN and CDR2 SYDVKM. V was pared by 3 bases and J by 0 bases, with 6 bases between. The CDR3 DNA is TGTGCCAGCAGTTTCTTGTATAGCAATCAGCCCCAGCATTTT. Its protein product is CASSFLYSNQPQHF.

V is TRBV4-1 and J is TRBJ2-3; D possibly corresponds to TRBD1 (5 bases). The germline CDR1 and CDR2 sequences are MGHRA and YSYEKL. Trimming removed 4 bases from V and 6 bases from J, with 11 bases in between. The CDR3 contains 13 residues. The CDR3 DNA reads TGCGCCAGCAGCCCCAGGGTCCCGGATACGCAGTATTTT. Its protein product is CASSPRVPDTQYF.

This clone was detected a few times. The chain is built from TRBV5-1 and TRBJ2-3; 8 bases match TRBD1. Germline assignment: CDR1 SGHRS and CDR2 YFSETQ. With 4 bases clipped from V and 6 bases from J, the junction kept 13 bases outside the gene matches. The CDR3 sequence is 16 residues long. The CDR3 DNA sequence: TGCGCCAGCAGCGGTGGGAGGACAGGGTCGGGTGATACGCAGTATTTT. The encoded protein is CASSGGRTGSGDTQYF. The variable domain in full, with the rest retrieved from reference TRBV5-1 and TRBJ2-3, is KAGVTQTPRYLIKTRGQQVTLSCSPISGHRSVSWYQQTPGQGLQFLFEYFSETQRNKGNFPGRFSGRQFSNSRSEMNVSTLELGDSALYLCASSGGRTGSGDTQYFGPGTRLTVL.

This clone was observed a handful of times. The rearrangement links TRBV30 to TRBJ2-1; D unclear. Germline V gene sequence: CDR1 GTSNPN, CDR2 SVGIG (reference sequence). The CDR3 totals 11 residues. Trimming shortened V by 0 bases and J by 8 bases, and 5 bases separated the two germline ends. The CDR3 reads CAWSVLDEQFF. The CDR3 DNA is TGTGCCTGGAGTGTACTCGATGAGCAGTTCTTC.

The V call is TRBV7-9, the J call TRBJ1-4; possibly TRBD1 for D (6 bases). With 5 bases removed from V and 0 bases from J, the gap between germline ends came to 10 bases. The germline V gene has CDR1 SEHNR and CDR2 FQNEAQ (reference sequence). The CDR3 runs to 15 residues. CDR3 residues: CASSLRQATNEKLFF. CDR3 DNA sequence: TGTGCCAGCAGCCTCAGACAGGCAACTAATGAAAAACTGTTTTTT.

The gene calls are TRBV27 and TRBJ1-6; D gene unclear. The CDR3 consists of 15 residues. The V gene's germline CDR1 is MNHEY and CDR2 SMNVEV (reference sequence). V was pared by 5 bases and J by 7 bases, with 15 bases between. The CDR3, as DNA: TGTGCCAGCAGTCTAAGACGGAGATCCAATTCACCCCTCCACTTT. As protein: CASSLRRRSNSPLHF.

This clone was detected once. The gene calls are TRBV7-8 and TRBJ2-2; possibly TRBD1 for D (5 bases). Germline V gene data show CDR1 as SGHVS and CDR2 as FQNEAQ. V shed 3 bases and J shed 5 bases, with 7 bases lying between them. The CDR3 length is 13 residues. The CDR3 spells CASSFRDTGELFF. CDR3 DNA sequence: TGTGCCAGCAGCTTCAGGGATACCGGGGAGCTGTTTTTT.

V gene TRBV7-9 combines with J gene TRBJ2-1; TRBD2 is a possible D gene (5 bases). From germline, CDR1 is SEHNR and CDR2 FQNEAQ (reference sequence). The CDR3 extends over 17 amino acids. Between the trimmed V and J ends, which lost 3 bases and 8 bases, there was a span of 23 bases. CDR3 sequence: CASSLGHSTLTGDEQFF. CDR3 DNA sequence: TGTGCCAGCAGCTTGGGTCACAGTACCCTTACCGGGGATGAGCAGTTCTTC.

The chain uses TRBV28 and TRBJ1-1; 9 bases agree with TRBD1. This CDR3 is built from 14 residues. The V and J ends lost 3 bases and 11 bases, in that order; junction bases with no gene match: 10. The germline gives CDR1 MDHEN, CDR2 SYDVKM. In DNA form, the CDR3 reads TGTGCCAGCAGTTTGGGACAGGGAGGCTCGTCTGCTTTCTTT. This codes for CASSLGQGGSSAFF.

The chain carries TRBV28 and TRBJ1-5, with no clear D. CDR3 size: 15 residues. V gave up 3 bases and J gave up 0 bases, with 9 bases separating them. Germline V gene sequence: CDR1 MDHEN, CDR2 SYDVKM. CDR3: CASSLIQYSNQPQHF. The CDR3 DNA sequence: TGTGCCAGCAGTTTGATACAGTATAGCAATCAGCCCCAGCATTTT.

The CDR3 nucleotides read TGTGCCAGCACGATGGGGGGGGGTTCACCCCTCCACTTT. Protein sequence: CASTMGGGSPLHF. The chain carries TRBV28 and TRBJ1-6; TRBD1 is a possible D gene (5 bases). V was shortened by 7 bases and J by 9 bases, with 13 bases between the two germline ends. This CDR3 is 13 amino acids long. CDR1 MDHEN and CDR2 SYDVKM come from the germline V gene.

The DNA for the CDR3 is TGTGCCAGCTCACCACCTTTTGGGGCAGGGGAGACCCAGTACTTC. Translated, it gives CASSPPFGAGETQYF. This chain connects TRBV18 to TRBJ2-5, with D perhaps matching TRBD1 (5 bases). The CDR3 extends over 15 amino acids. Germline CDR1 KGHSH, CDR2 LQKENI. Trimming took 0 bases from V and 5 from J, leaving 13 bases between them.

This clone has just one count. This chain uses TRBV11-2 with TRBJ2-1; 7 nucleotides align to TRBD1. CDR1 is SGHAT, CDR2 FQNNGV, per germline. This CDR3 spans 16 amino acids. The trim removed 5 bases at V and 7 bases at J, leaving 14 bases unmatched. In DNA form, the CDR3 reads TGTGCCAGCAGCACCCGACAGGGTATCTTCTGGAATGAGCAGTTCTTC. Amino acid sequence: CASSTRQGIFWNEQFF.

CDR3 sequence: CASSQTGGSLSSPLHF. For the CDR3, the DNA is TGTGCCAGCAGCCAAACAGGGGGCTCCCTTTCTTCACCCCTCCACTTT. The gene calls are TRBV7-3 and TRBJ1-6, with TRBD1 matching 9 bases. The germline gives CDR1 SGHTA, CDR2 FQGTGA. The CDR3 totals 16 residues. V trimming: 5 bases; J trimming: 9 bases; junction bases outside the gene matches: 11.

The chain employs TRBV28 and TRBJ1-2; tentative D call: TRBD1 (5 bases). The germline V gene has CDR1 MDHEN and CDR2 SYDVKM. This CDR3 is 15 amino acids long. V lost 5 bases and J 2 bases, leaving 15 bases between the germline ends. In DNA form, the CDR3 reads TGTGCCAGCAGTCCCGACAGATCGGTAAACTATGGCTACACCTTC. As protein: CASSPDRSVNYGYTF.

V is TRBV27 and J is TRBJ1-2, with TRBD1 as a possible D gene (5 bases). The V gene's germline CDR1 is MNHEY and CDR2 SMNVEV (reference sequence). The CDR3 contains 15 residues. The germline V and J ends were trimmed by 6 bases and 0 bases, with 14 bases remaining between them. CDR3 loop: CASSPGGVPNYGYTF. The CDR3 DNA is TGTGCCAGCAGCCCGGGAGGGGTCCCTAACTATGGCTACACCTTC.